The clone carrying this T cell receptor (beta chain) was observed a handful of times. The target antigen is unknown. A universal primer site arose from template switching, and cDNA bore unique molecular identifiers. TCRdb reanalysed the 5' RACE reads using MiXCR and keeps one entry per CDR3 protein. In the table there are 500,000 to 700,000 distinct CDR3 sequences, just over 7% of which are singletons. The sample originates from a study of identical twins. Study results and caveats: With beta out-of-frame sequences, excess sharing by twins was weaker. Researchers reported excess low generation probability among twin-shared out-of-frame alpha sequences.

In addition, the sample was reused for a study of yellow fever vaccine responses in identical twins. That work contributes: Twins reportedly showed a vaccine T cell response that seemed partly convergent and partly personalized.

The sample comprised PBMCs. The TCR sequence derives from a woman between 18 and 29 years old in good health.

This CDR3 is CASSYSGQGGEKLFF. The CDR3 nucleotides read TGTGCCAGCAGTTACTCAGGACAGGGAGGTGAAAAACTGTTTTTT. V is TRBV6-5 and J is TRBJ1-4; 8 positions agree with TRBD1. The germline V gene has CDR1 MNHEY and CDR2 SVGAGI. This CDR3 contains 15 residues. Unmatched junction bases numbered 4, after V lost 0 bases and J lost 7 bases.